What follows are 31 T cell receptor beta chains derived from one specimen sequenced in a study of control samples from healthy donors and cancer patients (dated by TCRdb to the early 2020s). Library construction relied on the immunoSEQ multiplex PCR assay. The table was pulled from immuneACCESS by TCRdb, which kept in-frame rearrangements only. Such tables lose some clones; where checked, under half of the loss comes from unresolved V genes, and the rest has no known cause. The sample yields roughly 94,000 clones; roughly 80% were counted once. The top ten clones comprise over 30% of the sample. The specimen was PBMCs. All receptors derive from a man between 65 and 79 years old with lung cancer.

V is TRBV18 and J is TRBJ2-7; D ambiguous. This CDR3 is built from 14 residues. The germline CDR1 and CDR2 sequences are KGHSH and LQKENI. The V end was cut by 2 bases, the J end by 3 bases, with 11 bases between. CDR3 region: CASSPSGHVYEQYF. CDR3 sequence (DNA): TGTGCCAGCTCACCATCGGGTCACGTCTACGAGCAGTACTTC.

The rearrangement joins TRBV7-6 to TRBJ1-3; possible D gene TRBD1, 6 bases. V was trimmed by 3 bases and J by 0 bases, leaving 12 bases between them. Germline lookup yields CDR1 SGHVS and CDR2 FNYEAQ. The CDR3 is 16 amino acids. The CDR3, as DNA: TGTGCCAGCAGCTTGGCCACAGGGAACTCTGGAAACACCATATATTTT. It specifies CASSLATGNSGNTIYF. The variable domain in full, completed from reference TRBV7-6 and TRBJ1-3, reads GAGVSQSPRYKVTKRGQDVALRCDPISGHVSLYWYRQALGQGPEFLTYFNYEAQQDKSGLPNDRFSAERPEGSISTLTIQRTEQRDSAMYRCASSLATGNSGNTIYFGEGSWLTVV.

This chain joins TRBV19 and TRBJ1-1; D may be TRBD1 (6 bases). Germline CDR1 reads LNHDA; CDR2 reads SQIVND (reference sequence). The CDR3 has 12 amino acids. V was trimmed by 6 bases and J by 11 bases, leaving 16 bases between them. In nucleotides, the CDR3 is TGTGCCAGTAGCTGGGGGGGCTACCTGGCTTTCTTT. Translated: CASSWGGYLAFF.

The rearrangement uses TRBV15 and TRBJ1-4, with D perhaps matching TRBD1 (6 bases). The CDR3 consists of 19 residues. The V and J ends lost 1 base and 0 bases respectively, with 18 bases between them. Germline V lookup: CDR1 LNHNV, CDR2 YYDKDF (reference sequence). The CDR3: CATSRGTPGHFATNEKLFF. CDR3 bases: TGTGCCACCAGCAGAGGGACCCCGGGACATTTTGCAACTAATGAAAAACTGTTTTTT. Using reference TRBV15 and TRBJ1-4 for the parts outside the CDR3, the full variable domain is DAMVIQNPRYQVTQFGKPVTLSCSQTLNHNVMYWYQQKSSQAPKLLFHYYDKDFNNEADTPDNFQSRRPNTSFCFLDIRSPGLGDTAMYLCATSRGTPGHFATNEKLFFGSGTQLSVL.

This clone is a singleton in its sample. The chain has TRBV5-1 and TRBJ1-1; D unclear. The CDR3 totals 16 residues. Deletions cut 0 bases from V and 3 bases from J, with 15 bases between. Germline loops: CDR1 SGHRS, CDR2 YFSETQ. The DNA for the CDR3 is TGCGCCAGCAGCTTGGCCTTCACGATGGGCTACACTGAAGCTTTCTTT. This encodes CASSLAFTMGYTEAFF.

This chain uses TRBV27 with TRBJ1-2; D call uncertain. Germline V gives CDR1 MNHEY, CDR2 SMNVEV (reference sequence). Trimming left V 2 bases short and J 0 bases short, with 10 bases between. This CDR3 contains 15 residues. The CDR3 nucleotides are TGTGCCAGCAGTTTAGGGAACAGCCCTAACTATGGCTACACCTTC. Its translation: CASSLGNSPNYGYTF.

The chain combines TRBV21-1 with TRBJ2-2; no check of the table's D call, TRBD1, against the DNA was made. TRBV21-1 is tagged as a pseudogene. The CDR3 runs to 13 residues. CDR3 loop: CASGNRVPGELFF. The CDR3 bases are TGTGCCAGCGGGAACAGGGTACCCGGGGAGCTGTTTTTT.

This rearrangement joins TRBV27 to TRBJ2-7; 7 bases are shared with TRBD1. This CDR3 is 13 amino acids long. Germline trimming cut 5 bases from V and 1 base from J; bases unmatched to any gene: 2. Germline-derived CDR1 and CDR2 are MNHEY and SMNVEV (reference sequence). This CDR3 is CASSPRGSYEQYF. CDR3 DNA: TGTGCCAGCAGTCCCAGGGGGTCCTACGAGCAGTACTTC.

Here the CDR3 reads CASSQETGMNTEAFF. CDR3 DNA sequence: TGCGCCAGCAGCCAAGAGACAGGTATGAACACTGAAGCTTTCTTT. The V gene is TRBV4-1, the J gene TRBJ1-1; D perhaps matches TRBD1 (6 bases). The CDR3 extends over 15 amino acids. Germline V lookup: CDR1 MGHRA, CDR2 YSYEKL. The germline V and J ends were trimmed by 0 bases and 0 bases, with 8 bases remaining between them.

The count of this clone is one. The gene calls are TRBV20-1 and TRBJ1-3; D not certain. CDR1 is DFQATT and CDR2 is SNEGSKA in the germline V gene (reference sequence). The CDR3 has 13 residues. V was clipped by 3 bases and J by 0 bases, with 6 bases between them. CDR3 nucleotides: TGCAGTGCTAGTTCGCTCTCTGGAAACACCATATATTTT. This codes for CSASSLSGNTIYF.

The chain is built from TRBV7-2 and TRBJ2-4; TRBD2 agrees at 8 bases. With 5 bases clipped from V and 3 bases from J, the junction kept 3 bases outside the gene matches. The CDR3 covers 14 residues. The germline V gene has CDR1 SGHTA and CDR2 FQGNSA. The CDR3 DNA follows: TGTGCCAGCAGCGGGGGGACTAGCAAAAACATTCAGTACTTC. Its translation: CASSGGTSKNIQYF.

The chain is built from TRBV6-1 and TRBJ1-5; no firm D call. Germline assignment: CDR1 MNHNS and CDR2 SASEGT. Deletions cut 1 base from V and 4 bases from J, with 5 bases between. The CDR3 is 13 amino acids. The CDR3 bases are TGTGCCAGCAGTGAAGAACGAAATCAGCCCCAGCATTTT. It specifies CASSEERNQPQHF.

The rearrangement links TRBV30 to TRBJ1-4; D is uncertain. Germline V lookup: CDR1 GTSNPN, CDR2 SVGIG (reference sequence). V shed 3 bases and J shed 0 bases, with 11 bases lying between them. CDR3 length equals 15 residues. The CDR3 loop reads CAWSAEIATNEKLFF. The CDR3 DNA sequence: TGTGCCTGGAGCGCGGAGATTGCAACTAATGAAAAACTGTTTTTT.

CDR3 sequence (DNA): TGTGCCAGCAGCTTAGTCAGTCAGCCCCAGCATTTT. Translated: CASSLVSQPQHF. The chain has TRBV7-8 and TRBJ1-5; D is unresolved. Germline V gene sequence: CDR1 SGHVS, CDR2 FQNEAQ. The CDR3 is 12 amino acids. The V gene lost 1 base and the J gene lost 6 bases, with 4 bases spanning the gap. The variable domain in full, completed from reference TRBV7-8 and TRBJ1-5, reads GAGVSQSPRYKVAKRGQDVALRCDPISGHVSLFWYQQALGQGPEFLTYFQNEAQLDKSGLPSDRFFAERPEGSVSTLKIQRTQQEDSAVYLCASSLVSQPQHFGDGTRLSIL.

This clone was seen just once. The DNA for the CDR3 is TGTGCCAGCAGTTACAGGGGCACAGAGGGTGAAGCTTTCTTT. This codes for CASSYRGTEGEAFF. This rearrangement joins TRBV6-5 to TRBJ1-1; maybe TRBD1 (5 bases). Looked up from germline, CDR1 is MNHEY and CDR2 is SVGAGI. Trimming pared 2 bases from V and 7 bases from J, leaving 14 bases between. The CDR3 totals 14 residues.

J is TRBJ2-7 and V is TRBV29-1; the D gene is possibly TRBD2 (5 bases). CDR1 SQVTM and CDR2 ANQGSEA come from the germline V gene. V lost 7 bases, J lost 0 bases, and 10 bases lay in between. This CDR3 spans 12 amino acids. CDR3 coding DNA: TGCAGCGGGTGGGAGAGCTCCTACGAGCAGTACTTC. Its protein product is CSGWESSYEQYF.

DNA for the CDR3: TGCGCCAGCAACCCGGGACTCCTCACCTCTGGAAACACCATATATTTT. It yields the protein CASNPGLLTSGNTIYF. The V gene is TRBV5-1, the J gene TRBJ1-3, with D possibly matching TRBD1 (5 bases). Trimming shortened V by 6 bases and J by 0 bases, and 16 bases separated the two germline ends. The V gene's germline CDR1 is SGHRS and CDR2 YFSETQ. This CDR3 is 16 amino acids long.

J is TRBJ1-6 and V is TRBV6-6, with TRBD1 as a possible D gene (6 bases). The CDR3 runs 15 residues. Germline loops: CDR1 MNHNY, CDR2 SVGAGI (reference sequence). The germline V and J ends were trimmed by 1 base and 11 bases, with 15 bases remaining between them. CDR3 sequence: CASSYFQGIWPPLHF. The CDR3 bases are TGTGCCAGCAGTTACTTCCAGGGGATCTGGCCACCCCTCCACTTT.

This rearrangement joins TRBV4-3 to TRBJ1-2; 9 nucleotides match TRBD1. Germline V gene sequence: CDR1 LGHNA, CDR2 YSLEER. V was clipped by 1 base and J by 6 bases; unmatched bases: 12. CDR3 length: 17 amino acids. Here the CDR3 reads CASSQGVVSGQGNGYTF. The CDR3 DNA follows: TGCGCCAGCAGCCAAGGCGTGGTCTCGGGACAGGGAAATGGCTACACCTTC.

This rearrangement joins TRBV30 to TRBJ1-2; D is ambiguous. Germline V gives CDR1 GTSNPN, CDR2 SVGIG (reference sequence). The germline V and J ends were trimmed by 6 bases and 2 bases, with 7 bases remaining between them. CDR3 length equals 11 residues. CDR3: CACRKNYGYTF. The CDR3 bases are TGTGCCTGTAGGAAGAACTATGGCTACACCTTC.

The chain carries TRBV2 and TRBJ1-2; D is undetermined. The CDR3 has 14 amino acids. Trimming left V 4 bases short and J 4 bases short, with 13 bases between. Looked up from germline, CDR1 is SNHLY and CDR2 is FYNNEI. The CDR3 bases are TGTGCCAGCAGTGGGAGAACAGCCCGCTATGGCTACACCTTC. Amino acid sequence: CASSGRTARYGYTF.

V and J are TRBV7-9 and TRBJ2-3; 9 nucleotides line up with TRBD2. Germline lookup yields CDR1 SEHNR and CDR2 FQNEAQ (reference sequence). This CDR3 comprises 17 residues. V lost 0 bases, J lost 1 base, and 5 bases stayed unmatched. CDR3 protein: CASSLALAGEGTDTQYF. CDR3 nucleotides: TGTGCCAGCAGCTTAGCGTTAGCGGGGGAGGGCACAGATACGCAGTATTTT.

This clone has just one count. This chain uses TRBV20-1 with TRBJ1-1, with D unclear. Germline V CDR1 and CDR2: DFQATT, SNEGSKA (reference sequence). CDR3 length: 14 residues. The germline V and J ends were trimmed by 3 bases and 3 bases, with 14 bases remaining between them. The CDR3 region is CSASMVRGDTEAFF. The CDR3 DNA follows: TGCAGTGCTAGTATGGTACGGGGAGACACTGAAGCTTTCTTT.

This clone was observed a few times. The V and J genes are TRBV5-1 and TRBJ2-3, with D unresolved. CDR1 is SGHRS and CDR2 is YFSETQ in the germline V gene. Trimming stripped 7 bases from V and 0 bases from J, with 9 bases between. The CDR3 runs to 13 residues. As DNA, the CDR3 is TGCGCCAGCTATACAGATAGCACAGATACGCAGTATTTT. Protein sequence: CASYTDSTDTQYF.

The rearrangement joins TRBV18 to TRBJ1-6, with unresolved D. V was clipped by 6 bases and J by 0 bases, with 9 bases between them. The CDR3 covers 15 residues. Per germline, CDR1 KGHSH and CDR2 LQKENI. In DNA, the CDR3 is TGTGCCAGCTCCCCCTCGAGCTCCTATAATTCACCCCTCCACTTT. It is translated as CASSPSSSYNSPLHF. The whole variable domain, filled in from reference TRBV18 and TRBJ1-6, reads NAGVMQNPRHLVRRRGQEARLRCSPMKGHSHVYWYRQLPEEGLKFMVYLQKENIIDESGMPKERFSAEFPKEGPSILRIQQVVRGDSAAYFCASSPSSSYNSPLHFGNGTRLTVT.

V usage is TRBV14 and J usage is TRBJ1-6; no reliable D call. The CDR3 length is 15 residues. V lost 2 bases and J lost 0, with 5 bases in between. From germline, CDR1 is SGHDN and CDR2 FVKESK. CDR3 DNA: TGTGCCAGCAGCCAACTAAGCTCCTATAATTCACCCCTCCACTTT. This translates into CASSQLSSYNSPLHF.

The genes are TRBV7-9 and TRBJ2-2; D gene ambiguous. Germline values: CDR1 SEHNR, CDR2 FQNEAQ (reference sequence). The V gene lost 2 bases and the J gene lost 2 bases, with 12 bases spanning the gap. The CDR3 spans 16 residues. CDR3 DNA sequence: TGTGCCAGCAGCTTACTCTGGAGCGCTAACACCGGGGAGCTGTTTTTT. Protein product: CASSLLWSANTGELFF. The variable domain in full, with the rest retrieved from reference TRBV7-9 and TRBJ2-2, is DTGVSQNPRHKITKRGQNVTFRCDPISEHNRLYWYRQTLGQGPEFLTYFQNEAQLEKSRLLSDRFSAERPKGSFSTLEIQRTEQGDSAMYLCASSLLWSANTGELFFGEGSRLTVL.

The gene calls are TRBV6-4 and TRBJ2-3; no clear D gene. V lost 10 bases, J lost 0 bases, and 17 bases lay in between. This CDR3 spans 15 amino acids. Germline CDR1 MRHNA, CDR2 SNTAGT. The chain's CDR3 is CATPAVSSSTDTQYF. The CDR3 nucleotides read TGTGCCACCCCAGCCGTATCGAGTAGCACAGATACGCAGTATTTT.

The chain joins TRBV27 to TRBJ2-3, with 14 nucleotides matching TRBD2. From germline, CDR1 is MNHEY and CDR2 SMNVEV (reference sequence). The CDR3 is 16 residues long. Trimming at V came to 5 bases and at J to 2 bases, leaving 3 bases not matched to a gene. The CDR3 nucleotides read TGTGCCAGCAGTCAGACTAGCGGGGGGGCCACAGATACGCAGTATTTT. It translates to CASSQTSGGATDTQYF.

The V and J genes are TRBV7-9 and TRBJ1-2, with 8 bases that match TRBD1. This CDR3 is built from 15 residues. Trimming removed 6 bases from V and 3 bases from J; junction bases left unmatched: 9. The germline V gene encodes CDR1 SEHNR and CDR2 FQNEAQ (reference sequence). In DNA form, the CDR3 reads TGTGCCAGCAGTAATGAGCAGGGGGCGGACTATGGCTACACCTTC. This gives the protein CASSNEQGADYGYTF.

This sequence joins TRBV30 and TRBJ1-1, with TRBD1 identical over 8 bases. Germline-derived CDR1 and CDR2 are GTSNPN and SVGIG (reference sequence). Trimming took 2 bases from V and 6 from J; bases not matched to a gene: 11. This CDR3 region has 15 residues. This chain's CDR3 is CAWSIKDREGPEAFF. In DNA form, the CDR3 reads TGTGCCTGGAGTATCAAGGACAGGGAAGGGCCTGAAGCTTTCTTT.